This T cell receptor beta chain came from a study of cytomegalovirus exposure and HLA in healthy donors. V lost 4 bases and J lost 5; bases outside the gene matches: 9. The germline CDR1 and CDR2 sequences are SGHDT and YYEEEE. This CDR3 comprises 16 residues. As for this clone: Its antigen is undetermined.

Broader study findings: Highly shared variants forming one cluster were likely a sequencing artifact. A list of 164 TCR beta chains associated with cytomegalovirus was given. Researchers had no immune exposure information except CMV serostatus available.

The PCR contained 60 Vbeta and 13 Jbeta primers. Original data processing: The authors later counted roughly 79 million unique TCR beta chains, around 9.9 million of them shared. Assay: immunoSEQ multiplex PCR; the TCRdb copy retains only in-frame clones and omits some. The DNA was the basis for D and trimming; V, J and clone size are from that table. Of 130,000 or so clones listed, around 83% were seen once; the top ten hold roughly 3%. This receptor was obtained from a woman aged 18-35 years in good health and CMV-seropositive. J is TRBJ2-2 and V is TRBV5-6; 9 nucleotides agree with TRBD1. The sample taken for sequencing was PBMCs. The DNA for the CDR3 is TGTGCCAGCAGCACCCGGGACAGGGTGAGGACCGGGGAGCTGTTTTTT. Amino acid sequence: CASSTRDRVRTGELFF.